This TCR beta chain came from a study of blood T cell repertoires in COVID-19. In the study overall: Researchers got acute and convalescent COVID-19 samples from the United States, Italy and Spain. Sample material is recorded as cDNA or gDNA derived from T cells, B-cell-depleted T cells, or PBMCs.

Cohorts were assigned according to the clinical history that participants reported. A COVID-19 case was met by exposed participants within 2 weeks before study entry. This CDR3 contains 13 residues. CDR1 LGHDT and CDR2 YNNKEL come from the germline V gene (reference sequence). V was cut by 1 base and J by 10 bases, with 8 bases left in between. Assay used: immunoSEQ multiplex PCR; TCRdb lists only in-frame clones, some missing. In the table there are 200,000 to 250,000 clones, about 90% of which are singletons. The TCR originated in a woman in her thirties who had been exposed to COVID-19. Sequenced: PBMCs or T cells enriched from blood (not recorded which). V usage is TRBV3-1 (or the pseudogene TRBV3-2) and J usage is TRBJ1-6; unclear D gene. The DNA of the CDR3 is TGTGCCAGCAGCCAAGGCGGGTTCTCACCCCTCCACTTT. It is translated as CASSQGGFSPLHF.